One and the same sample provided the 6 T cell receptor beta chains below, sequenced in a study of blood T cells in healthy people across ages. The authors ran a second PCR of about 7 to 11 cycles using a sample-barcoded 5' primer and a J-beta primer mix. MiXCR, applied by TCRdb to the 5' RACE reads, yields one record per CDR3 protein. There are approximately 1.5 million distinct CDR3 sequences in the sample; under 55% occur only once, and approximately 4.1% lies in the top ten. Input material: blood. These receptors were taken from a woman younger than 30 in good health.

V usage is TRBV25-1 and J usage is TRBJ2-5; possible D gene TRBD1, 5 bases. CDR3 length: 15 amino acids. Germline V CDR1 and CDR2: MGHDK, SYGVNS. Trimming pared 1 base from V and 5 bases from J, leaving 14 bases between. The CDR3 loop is CASSELAGLGETQYF. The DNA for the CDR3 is TGTGCCAGCAGTGAATTGGCAGGGTTAGGGGAGACCCAGTACTTC. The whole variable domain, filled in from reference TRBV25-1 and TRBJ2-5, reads EADIYQTPRYLVIGTGKKITLECSQTMGHDKMYWYQQDPGMELHLIHYSYGVNSTEKGDLSSESTVSRIRTEHFPLTLESARPSHTSQYLCASSELAGLGETQYFGPGTRLLVL.

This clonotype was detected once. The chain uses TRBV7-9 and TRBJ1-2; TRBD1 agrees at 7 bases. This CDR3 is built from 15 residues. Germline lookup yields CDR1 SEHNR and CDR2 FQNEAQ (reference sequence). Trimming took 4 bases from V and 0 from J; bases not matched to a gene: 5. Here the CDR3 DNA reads TGTGCCAGCAGCTCGGGTGGGACAGCTAACTATGGCTACACCTTC. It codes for CASSSGGTANYGYTF.

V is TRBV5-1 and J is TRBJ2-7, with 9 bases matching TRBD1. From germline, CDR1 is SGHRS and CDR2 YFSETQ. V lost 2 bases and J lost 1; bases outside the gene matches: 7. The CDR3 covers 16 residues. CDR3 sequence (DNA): TGCGCCAGCAGCTTCGCCGCGGACAGGGGATCCTACGAGCAGTACTTC. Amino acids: CASSFAADRGSYEQYF.

In DNA, the CDR3 is TGCAGTGCTAGAGAAGCGGGTGGAAGGGGCGAGGGTGGCTACACCTTC. It yields the protein CSAREAGGRGEGGYTF. The rearrangement joins TRBV20-1 to TRBJ1-2, with a tentative D call TRBD1 (5 bases). The germline gives CDR1 DFQATT, CDR2 SNEGSKA (reference sequence). The V end was cut by 0 bases, the J end by 7 bases, with 21 bases between. This CDR3 spans 16 amino acids.

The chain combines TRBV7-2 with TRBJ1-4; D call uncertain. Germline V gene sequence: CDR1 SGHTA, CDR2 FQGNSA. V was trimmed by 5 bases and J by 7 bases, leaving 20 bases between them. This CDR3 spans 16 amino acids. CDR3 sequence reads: CASSPFGGGMFEKLFF. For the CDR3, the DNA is TGTGCCAGCAGCCCGTTCGGAGGAGGAATGTTTGAAAAACTGTTTTTT.

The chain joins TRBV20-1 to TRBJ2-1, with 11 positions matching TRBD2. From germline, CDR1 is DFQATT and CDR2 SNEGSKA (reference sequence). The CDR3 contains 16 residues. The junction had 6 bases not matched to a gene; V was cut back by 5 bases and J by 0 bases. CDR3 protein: CSALRLAGPSYNEQFF. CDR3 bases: TGCAGTGCTCTAAGACTAGCGGGACCCTCCTACAATGAGCAGTTCTTC.